This TCR beta chain was retrieved from a study of T cell repertoires in ileal Crohn's disease. This CDR3 is 12 amino acids long. Germline CDR1 is MNHNY and CDR2 is SVGAGI (reference sequence). Trimming cost V 0 bases and J 7 bases, with 4 bases left between them. Libraries were prepared by immunoSEQ multiplex PCR; TCRdb keeps only in-frame clonotypes and omits some of them. The sample has roughly 9,100 clones; more than 75% are singletons. As for this clone: The same CDR3 also results from other DNA sequences found in this sample.

This receptor was identified in an adult with Crohn's disease. The chain combines TRBV6-6 with TRBJ2-1; D not certain. Input material: ileal tissue. The CDR3 nucleotides are TGTGCCAGCAGTTACTCTTCAAATGAGCAGTTCTTC. This translates into CASSYSSNEQFF.